This entry is about one TCR beta chain. The antigen is undetermined. The sample is drawn from a study of cytomegalovirus exposure and HLA in healthy donors. PCR primers comprised 60 Vbeta and 13 Jbeta primers. Assay: immunoSEQ multiplex PCR; the TCRdb copy retains only in-frame clones and omits some. The data hold 70,000 to 90,000 clones, with more than 65% observed a single time. Findings and limits, study-wide: The study put 150 to 200 TCR beta chains on its list as cytomegalovirus-associated.

Deletions cut 4 bases from V and 0 bases from J, with 16 bases between. CDR1 is MDHEN and CDR2 is SYDVKM in the germline V gene. CDR3 length equals 16 residues. V gene TRBV28 combines with J gene TRBJ2-7; D perhaps matches TRBD1 (6 bases). The sample taken for sequencing was PBMCs. The TCR originated in a man in his sixties or seventies in good health and CMV-seropositive. The CDR3: CASSSVGQGHSYEQYF. CDR3 in DNA: TGTGCCAGCAGTTCGGTCGGGCAGGGGCACTCCTACGAGCAGTACTTC.